The following is a T cell receptor (beta chain) sequence with its context. In the study's own analysis: By means of reference gene primer amplification, nucleated cell counts were estimated. Clones were read by immunoSEQ multiplex PCR, and TCRdb kept only the in-frame ones, dropping some. V, J and clone size are those of that table, while D and trimming were read from the DNA. Among about 140,000 clones listed, almost 85% were seen once. Germline values: CDR1 WNHNN, CDR2 SYGVQD (reference sequence). This CDR3 comprises 16 residues. Trimming removed 4 bases from V and 3 bases from J; junction bases left unmatched: 5. These data belong to a study of blood T cell repertoires in COVID-19.

The source material was PBMCs or T cells enriched from blood (not recorded which). The sequence was collected from a man in his forties with acute COVID-19. V usage is TRBV10-1 and J usage is TRBJ1-4, with 10 bases that match TRBD1. This CDR3 reads CASSVGQGMPNEKLFF. In DNA, the CDR3 is TGCGCCAGCAGTGTGGGACAGGGGATGCCTAATGAAAAACTGTTTTTT.